This T cell receptor beta chain was retrieved from a study of blood T cell repertoires in COVID-19. The wider study: Nucleic acid was either cDNA or gDNA, and it came from T cells, B-cell-depleted T cells, or PBMCs.

This clone was detected only a few times. J lost 3 bases, V lost 6 bases, and 1 base had no gene match. The CDR3 sequence is 13 residues long. Sequenced by immunoSEQ multiplex PCR; TCRdb stores in-frame clones only, minus some. The table has around 270,000 clones, approximately 88% seen once; the top ten hold 2.5% to 3.5%. The rearrangement links TRBV12-3 or TRBV12-4 to TRBJ1-4; 7 bases are shared with TRBD1. The clonotype originates from a woman in her thirties or forties who had been exposed to COVID-19. The sample comprised PBMCs or T cells enriched from blood (not recorded which). The CDR3 region is CASRQGPNEKLFF. As DNA, the CDR3 is TGTGCCAGCAGACAGGGGCCTAATGAAAAACTGTTTTTT.